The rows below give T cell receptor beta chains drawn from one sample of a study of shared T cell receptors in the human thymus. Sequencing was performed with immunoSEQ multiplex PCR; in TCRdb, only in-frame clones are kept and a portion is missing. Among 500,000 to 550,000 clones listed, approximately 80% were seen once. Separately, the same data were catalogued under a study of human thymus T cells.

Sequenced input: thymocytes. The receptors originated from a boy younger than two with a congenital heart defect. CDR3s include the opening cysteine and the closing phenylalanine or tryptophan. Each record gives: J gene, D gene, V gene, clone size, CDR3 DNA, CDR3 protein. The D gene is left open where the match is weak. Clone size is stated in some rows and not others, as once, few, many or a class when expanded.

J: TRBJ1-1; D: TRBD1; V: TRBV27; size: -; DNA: TGTGCCAGCAGTCCCCAGCGGGACAGGGAGCCCACTGAAGCTTTCTTT; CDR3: CASSPQRDREPTEAFF
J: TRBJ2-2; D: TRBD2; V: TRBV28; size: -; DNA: TGTGCCAGCAGTTCCCGGACTAGCGGGAAAAACCCTACCGGGGAGCTGTTTTTT; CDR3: CASSSRTSGKNPTGELFF
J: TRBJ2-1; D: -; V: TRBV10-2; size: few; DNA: TGCGCCAGCACCTCGGACTCTTACTCCTACAATGAGCAGTTCTTC; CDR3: CASTSDSYSYNEQFF
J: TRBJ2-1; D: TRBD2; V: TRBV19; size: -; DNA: TGTGCCAGTAGTATAGCAGCTGGGCGGGAGAAGTACAATGAGCAGTTCTTC; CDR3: CASSIAAGREKYNEQFF
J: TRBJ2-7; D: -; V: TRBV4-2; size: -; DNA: TGTGCCAGCAGCCATGGAGGGGGCAGTACCTACGAGCAGTACTTC; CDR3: CASSHGGGSTYEQYF
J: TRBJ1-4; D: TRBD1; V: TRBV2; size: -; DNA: TGTGCCAGCAGGGGACAGGGCCGGGAAAAACTGTTTTTT; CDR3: CASRGQGREKLFF
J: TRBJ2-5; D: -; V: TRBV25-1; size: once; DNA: TGTGCCAGTTACACAAGGAGGGTAGAGACCCAGTACTTC; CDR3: CASYTRRVETQYF
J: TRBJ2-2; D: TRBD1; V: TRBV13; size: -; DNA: TGTGCCAGCAGCGGCCGGGACAGGAGATACACCGGGGAGCTGTTTTTT; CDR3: CASSGRDRRYTGELFF
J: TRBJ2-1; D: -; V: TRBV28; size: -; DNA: TGTGCCAGCAGTCTGACAAAGGATGAGCAGTTCTTC; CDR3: CASSLTKDEQFF
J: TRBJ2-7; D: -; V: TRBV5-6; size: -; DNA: TGTGCCAGCAGCATGGACAGCCCGACATACGAGCAGTACTTC; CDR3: CASSMDSPTYEQYF
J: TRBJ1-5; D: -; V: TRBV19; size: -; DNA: TGTGCCAGTAGCCCCTACCCACAGGGAAGCAATCAGCCCCAGCATTTT; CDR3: CASSPYPQGSNQPQHF
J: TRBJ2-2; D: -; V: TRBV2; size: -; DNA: TGTGCCGGGGGGTCGGACACCACCGGGGAGCTGTTTTTT; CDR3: CAGGSDTTGELFF
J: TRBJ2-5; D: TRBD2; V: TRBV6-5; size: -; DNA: TGTGCCAGCAGCCCGACTAGCGTCCAAGAGACCCAGTACTTC; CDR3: CASSPTSVQETQYF
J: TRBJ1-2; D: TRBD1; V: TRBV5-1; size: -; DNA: TGCGCCAGCAGCATGGGACAGGGAGATGGCTACACCTTC; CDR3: CASSMGQGDGYTF
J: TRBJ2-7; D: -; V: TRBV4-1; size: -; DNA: TGCGCCAGCAGCCCAGGGGTGGAAAGGGAGCAGTACTTC; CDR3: CASSPGVEREQYF
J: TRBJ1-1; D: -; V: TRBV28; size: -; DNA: TGTGCCAGCAGTTCCGACGGGAGAAACACTGAAGCTTTCTTT; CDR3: CASSSDGRNTEAFF
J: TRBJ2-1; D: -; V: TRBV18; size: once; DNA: TGTGCCAGCTCACCAAACCGGGACTGGGGATTGTACAATGAGCAGTTCTTC; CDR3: CASSPNRDWGLYNEQFF
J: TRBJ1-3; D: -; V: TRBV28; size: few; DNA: TGTGCCAGTACAGAGGGTGGAAACACCATATATTTT; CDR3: CASTEGGNTIYF
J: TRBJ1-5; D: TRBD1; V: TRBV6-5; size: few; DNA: TGTGCCAGCAGACGCGACAGGGCGTCGGATCAGCCCCAGCATTTT; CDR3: CASRRDRASDQPQHF
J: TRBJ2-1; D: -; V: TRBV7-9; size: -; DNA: TGTGCCAGCAGCTTAAATTCGCGTTTCAATGAGCAGTTCTTC; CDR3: CASSLNSRFNEQFF
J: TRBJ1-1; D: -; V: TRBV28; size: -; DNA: TGTGGGGGGTACGACAGGTCGAACACTGAAGCTTTCTTT; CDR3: CGGYDRSNTEAFF
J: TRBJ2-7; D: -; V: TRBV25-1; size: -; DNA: TGTGCCAGCAGTGAATATGAGGCGGTTGAGGACTGTGAGCAGTACTTC; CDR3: CASSEYEAVEDCEQYF
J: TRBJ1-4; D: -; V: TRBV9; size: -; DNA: TGTGCCAGCAGCGGGACATTCAAAACTAATGAAAAACTGTTTTTT; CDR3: CASSGTFKTNEKLFF
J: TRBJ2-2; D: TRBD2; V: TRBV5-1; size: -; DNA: TGCGCCAGCAGCGGAAGACTAGCGGGAGGATCGAGGACCGGGGAGCTGTTTTTT; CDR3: CASSGRLAGGSRTGELFF
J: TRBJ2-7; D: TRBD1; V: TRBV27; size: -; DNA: TGTGCCAGCAGTTCCCGGGACAGAGTCCACTTC; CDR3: CASSSRDRVHF
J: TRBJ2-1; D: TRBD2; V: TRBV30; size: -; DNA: TGTGCCTGGAGTCCGGGACTAGCGGCCTATCCTGCGCAGTTCTTC; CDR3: CAWSPGLAAYPAQFF
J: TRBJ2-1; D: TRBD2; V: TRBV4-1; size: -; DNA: TGCGCCAGCAGCCAACCCGCTAGCGGGAGCCTCCAGGGATCCTACAATGAGCAGTTCTTC; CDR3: CASSQPASGSLQGSYNEQFF
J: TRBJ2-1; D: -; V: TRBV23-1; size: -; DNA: TGCGCCAGCAGTCAATCGTTCAGGGACACCGACAATGAGCAGTTCTTC; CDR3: CASSQSFRDTDNEQFF